This T cell receptor beta chain is drawn from a study of CD8 T cells in ankylosing spondylitis. Study-level results: A motif of 7 to 9 highly homologous TCR beta variants was seen as apparently characteristic of ankylosing spondylitis blood.

As regards this clonotype: As yet, its antigen is unknown.

TCRdb re-called the 5' RACE reads with MiXCR, one entry per CDR3 protein. The data hold roughly 450,000 distinct CDR3 sequences, with 20% to 30% observed a single time. V lost 4 bases, J lost 6 bases, and 15 bases lay in between. The CDR3 is 14 amino acids. Germline V CDR1 and CDR2: SGHRS, YFSETQ. The rearrangement uses TRBV5-1 and TRBJ2-3, with no clear D. The receptor was derived from a male donor with ankylosing spondylitis. Material for sequencing was blood, either unsorted or a sorted T cell fraction (not recorded which). This chain's CDR3 is CASSLESPTDTQYF. DNA of the CDR3: TGCGCCAGCAGCCTAGAATCTCCCACCGATACGCAGTATTTT.